This T cell receptor (beta chain) was sequenced for a study of T cells expressing NK-cell markers. TCR beta cDNA was made by 5'RACE template switching with UMIs. One entry per CDR3 protein, without DNA, is what TCRdb gives after re-calling the 5' RACE reads. The repertoire shows fewer than 400,000 distinct CDR3 sequences; the top ten hold around 5%. Germline values: CDR1 SGHKS, CDR2 YYEKEE (reference sequence). CDR3 length: 16 residues. Findings and caveats of the study: Among CD8+ T cells from over 5 donors, dominant NKG2C+ clonotypes accounted for about 1.0-7.5%.

Concerning this clonotype: The antigen remains undetermined.

This receptor was taken from a man aged 18-70 years in good health. The V call is TRBV5-5, the J call TRBJ2-7; the D gene TCRdb calls, TRBD1, cannot be checked with no DNA. Sequencing was performed on blood T cells: a sorted CD56 or NKG2C T cell subset, CD4+ or CD8+ T cells, or bulk PBMC T cells (not recorded which). CDR3 sequence reads: CASSLAIQGSNYEQYF.